These T cell receptor beta chains were read from a single sample in a study of blood T cell repertoires in COVID-19. Clones were read by immunoSEQ multiplex PCR, and TCRdb kept only the in-frame ones, dropping some. Here the sample spans about 230,000 clones, 75% to 90% being singletons. Sequenced: peripheral blood. These receptors were taken from a woman between 65 and 79 years old with active or convalescent COVID-19. Each CDR3 is given with its conserved first and last residue. D genes are given only for firm matches. Where a row states a size, it is once, few, many or the class of an expanded clone; other rows omit it.

size	J	D	V	CDR3	DNA
.	TRBJ1-6	.	TRBV27	CASSRVSSYNSPLHF	TGTGCCAGCAGTCGCGTAAGCTCCTATAATTCACCCCTCCACTTT
few	TRBJ1-6	TRBD1	TRBV30	CAWSFWTGSTWDSYNSPLHF	TGTGCCTGGAGTTTCTGGACAGGATCGACGTGGGACTCCTATAATTCACCCCTCCACTTT
.	TRBJ2-5	TRBD2	TRBV28	CASSNGLAGVAETQYF	TGTGCCAGCAGTAACGGACTAGCGGGAGTAGCAGAGACCCAGTACTTC
.	TRBJ1-1	TRBD1	TRBV5-4	CASSVQGAHTEAFF	TGTGCCAGCAGCGTACAGGGGGCTCACACTGAAGCTTTCTTT
few	TRBJ1-5	TRBD1	TRBV4-1	CASSQGDRALNQPQHF	TGCGCCAGCAGCCAAGGGGACAGGGCCCTAAATCAGCCCCAGCATTTT
.	TRBJ2-5	TRBD1	TRBV19	CASSPGQVQETQYF	TGTGCCAGTAGTCCTGGACAGGTACAAGAGACCCAGTACTTC
.	TRBJ2-1	.	TRBV2	CASTEDFLTGYNEQFF	TGTGCCAGCACTGAGGATTTTTTGACAGGCTACAATGAGCAGTTCTTC
.	TRBJ1-2	.	TRBV3-1/TRBV3-2	CASSAQESRKDGYTF	TGTGCCAGCAGCGCCCAAGAGTCCAGGAAGGATGGCTACACCTTC
.	TRBJ2-1	TRBD1	TRBV5-6	CASSLAPGQGVSLRAGFF	TGTGCCAGCAGCTTAGCCCCGGGACAGGGGGTGAGCCTACGAGCGGGGTTCTTC
.	TRBJ2-1	.	TRBV7-3	CASSLQGYSYNEQFF	TGTGCCAGCAGCTTACAGGGGTACTCCTACAATGAGCAGTTCTTC
once	TRBJ1-1	.	TRBV27	CASSSTDTLAAFF	TGTGCCAGCAGTTCTACGGACACACTTGCAGCTTTCTTT
.	TRBJ1-3	.	TRBV11-3	CASSLGGTENTIYF	TGTGCCAGCAGCCTGGGCGGGACTGAAAACACCATATATTTT
.	TRBJ2-7	.	TRBV3-1/TRBV3-2	CASSQEGGDYEQYF	TGTGCCAGCAGCCAAGAAGGGGGAGACTACGAGCAGTACTTC
.	TRBJ1-1	.	TRBV3-1/TRBV3-2	CASSQDGGTGGAFF	TGTGCCAGCAGCCAAGATGGGGGAACCGGGGGAGCTTTCTTT
few	TRBJ2-1	TRBD1	TRBV28	CASSLDRGSYNEQFF	TGTGCCAGCAGCTTGGACAGGGGCTCCTACAATGAGCAGTTCTTC
.	TRBJ1-5	.	TRBV7-9	CASSLGDRGGQPQHF	TGTGCCAGCAGCTTAGGGGATAGGGGAGGTCAGCCCCAGCATTTT
.	TRBJ1-6	.	TRBV12-3/TRBV12-4	CASSSRAPLHF	TGTGCCAGCAGTTCTAGAGCACCCCTCCACTTT
.	TRBJ1-6	.	TRBV6-5	CASSLAPGRSPLHF	TGTGCCAGCAGTTTAGCACCAGGGCGGTCACCCCTCCACTTT
.	TRBJ2-1	TRBD2	TRBV16	CASSHRGSGGNNEQFF	TGTGCCAGCAGCCACCGGGGAAGCGGGGGCAACAATGAGCAGTTCTTC
.	TRBJ2-3	.	TRBV13	CASSLSGRDTQYF	TGTGCCAGCAGCTTATCAGGTCGAGATACGCAGTATTTT
.	TRBJ1-3	TRBD1	TRBV7-2	CASSLRTGDGGNTIYF	TGTGCCAGCAGCTTACGAACAGGGGATGGTGGAAACACCATATATTTT
.	TRBJ2-1	TRBD2	TRBV11-2	CASRTSGSNEQFF	TGTGCCAGCAGAACTAGCGGGAGCAATGAGCAGTTCTTC
.	TRBJ1-2	TRBD1	TRBV28	CASSSPGDSQNYGYTF	TGTGCCAGCAGTTCCCCGGGGGACAGCCAGAACTATGGCTACACCTTC
.	TRBJ2-7	TRBD1	TRBV7-9	CASSLGTGGAYEQYF	TGTGCCAGCAGCTTGGGCACAGGGGGCGCCTACGAGCAGTACTTC
.	TRBJ1-6	.	TRBV30	CAWSVGRNSPLHF	TGTGCCTGGAGTGTGGGGAGAAATTCACCCCTCCACTTT
.	TRBJ1-1	.	TRBV15	CATSRDNNWNTEAFF	TGTGCCACCAGCAGAGATAATAATTGGAACACTGAAGCTTTCTTT
.	TRBJ2-5	TRBD1	TRBV24-1	CATSDKDRGAEVTQYF	TGTGCCACCAGTGACAAGGACAGGGGAGCCGAAGTGACCCAGTACTTC
once	TRBJ1-1	.	TRBV6-1	CASSDTGGARAFF	TGTGCCAGCAGTGATACCGGGGGTGCCAGGGCTTTCTTT
.	TRBJ1-3	TRBD1	TRBV4-3	CASSQALPGQLDLGGNTIYF	TGCGCCAGCAGCCAAGCCTTGCCGGGACAGCTGGATCTGGGAGGAAACACCATATATTTT
few	TRBJ1-2	.	TRBV11-2	CASSLDGVWAGRQGYTF	TGTGCCAGCAGCTTAGACGGGGTGTGGGCAGGCCGACAAGGCTACACCTTC
.	TRBJ2-2	TRBD1	TRBV18	CASSPPRQGARTGELFF	TGTGCCAGCTCACCACCCCGTCAGGGGGCTCGCACCGGGGAGCTGTTTTTT
.	TRBJ2-3	TRBD2	TRBV18	CASSPAGGPNTQYF	TGTGCCAGCTCACCAGCGGGGGGGCCAAATACGCAGTATTTT
few	TRBJ1-1	TRBD1	TRBV10-1	CASSESVSGGRTEAFF	TGCGCCAGCAGTGAGTCGGTGTCAGGGGGCCGGACTGAAGCTTTCTTT
.	TRBJ1-5	.	TRBV7-2	CASRISPNQPQHF	TGTGCCAGCAGGATTAGTCCGAATCAGCCCCAGCATTTT
.	TRBJ2-1	TRBD2	TRBV9	CASTPRGTSGSYEQFF	TGTGCCAGCACCCCACGAGGGACTAGCGGGAGTTATGAGCAGTTCTTC
.	TRBJ1-5	.	TRBV3-1/TRBV3-2	CASSRNNQPQHF	TGTGCCAGCAGCCGTAATAATCAGCCCCAGCATTTT
.	TRBJ1-3	.	TRBV11-3	CASSARSGTGNTIYF	TGTGCCAGCAGCGCGAGATCAGGGACTGGAAACACCATATATTTT
few	TRBJ2-1	TRBD1	TRBV24-1	CATSDLGRGQGKNNEQFF	TGTGCCACCAGTGATTTGGGGAGGGGACAGGGGAAAAACAATGAGCAGTTCTTC
.	TRBJ1-1	.	TRBV7-9	CASSSTGPGTEAFF	TGTGCCAGCAGCTCCACGGGCCCGGGGACTGAAGCTTTCTTT
.	TRBJ1-6	.	TRBV13	CASSAEGGLSNSPLHF	TGTGCCAGCAGCGCAGAGGGGGGGCTGAGTAATTCACCCCTCCACTTT
.	TRBJ2-5	.	TRBV28	CASSSQPYQETQYF	TGTGCCAGCAGTTCACAGCCGTACCAAGAGACCCAGTACTTC
.	TRBJ1-2	TRBD1	TRBV7-8	CASSLVPPRQGDGYTF	TGTGCCAGCAGCTTAGTTCCCCCCAGACAGGGGGACGGCTACACCTTC
.	TRBJ1-1	TRBD1	TRBV18	CASSPLQGAGTEAFF	TGTGCCAGCTCACCACTTCAGGGGGCGGGCACTGAAGCTTTCTTT
.	TRBJ2-7	TRBD2	TRBV3-1/TRBV3-2	CASSQEGLAGGSEQYF	TGTGCCAGCAGCCAAGAGGGACTAGCGGGAGGGAGCGAGCAGTACTTC
.	TRBJ1-5	.	TRBV6-5	CASNYDRYSNQPQHF	TGTGCCAGCAATTATGACAGGTATAGCAATCAGCCCCAGCATTTT
few	TRBJ2-5	TRBD2	TRBV4-1	CASSQLEMGGGSYQETQYF	TGCGCCAGCAGCCAACTCGAAATGGGCGGGGGGTCGTACCAAGAGACCCAGTACTTC
.	TRBJ2-7	TRBD2	TRBV6-2/TRBV6-3	CASSFSGTSGGGYEQYF	TGTGCCAGCAGTTTCTCCGGGACTAGCGGGGGTGGCTACGAGCAGTACTTC
once	TRBJ1-1	.	TRBV11-2	CASSWEGVRNTEAFF	TGTGCCAGCAGCTGGGAGGGGGTGCGGAACACTGAAGCTTTCTTT
.	TRBJ1-4	.	TRBV19	CASSIDQEKLFF	TGTGCCAGTAGTATAGATCAGGAAAAACTGTTTTTT
.	TRBJ1-6	TRBD1	TRBV7-2	CASSLGGQGNSPLHF	TGTGCCAGCAGCTTAGGGGGACAGGGGAATTCACCCCTCCACTTT
few	TRBJ2-5	TRBD2	TRBV19	CASSILAGQQETQYF	TGTGCCAGTAGTATCCTAGCGGGGCAACAAGAGACCCAGTACTTC
.	TRBJ2-7	TRBD2	TRBV2	CASRDNSGRDGEQYF	TGTGCCAGCAGAGATAATAGCGGGAGGGACGGAGAGCAGTACTTC
.	TRBJ2-1	.	TRBV5-1	CASSLVTAGLHNEQFF	TGCGCCAGCAGCCTGGTAACGGCGGGACTCCACAATGAGCAGTTCTTC
.	TRBJ2-1	TRBD2	TRBV7-6	CASSLDTAGGYNEQFF	TGTGCCAGCAGCTTAGACACGGCGGGAGGCTACAATGAGCAGTTCTTC
few	TRBJ1-2	.	TRBV9	CASSVVADSGVYGYTF	TGTGCCAGCAGCGTAGTTGCCGATTCCGGGGTCTATGGCTACACCTTC
.	TRBJ1-4	.	TRBV7-9	CASSFGLEKLFF	TGTGCCAGCAGCTTCGGACTTGAAAAACTGTTTTTT
.	TRBJ1-5	.	TRBV10-3	CAISESTGAPPQHF	TGTGCCATCAGTGAGTCGACTGGTGCGCCGCCCCAGCATTTT